This TCR beta chain was recorded in a study of immune evolution from preneoplasia to lung adenocarcinoma. Study as a whole: HLA loss of heterozygosity: roughly 6.6% AIS, around 16% MIA, around 35% ADC, none AAH. Study-level points and caveats: Normal lung had highest clonality; later lesions appeared denser, more diverse.

Points on this clone: Its antigen is unidentified. A junction end diverges from the germline sequence, so it may reflect a read error.

This CDR3 contains 11 residues. Looked up from germline, CDR1 is GTSNPN and CDR2 is SVGIG (reference sequence). The assay was immunoSEQ multiplex PCR, and TCRdb's table has in-frame clones only and misses some. The sample includes tens of thousands of clones, roughly 68% of them seen just once. This clonotype was obtained from a person aged 55 to 70 with lung adenocarcinoma. What was sequenced was FFPE invasive lung adenocarcinoma tissue. This chain connects TRBV30 to TRBJ2-1; unclear D gene. The CDR3: CAWSNPGLPVF. CDR3 DNA: TGTGCCTGGAGCAACCCGGGCCTCCCCGTCTTC.